Below, 17 T cell receptor beta chains from the same sample are listed, as sequenced in a study of cytomegalovirus exposure and HLA in healthy donors listed by TCRdb under 2017. To prepare the library, the immunoSEQ multiplex PCR assay was applied. Entries here come from immuneACCESS through TCRdb and include only in-frame sequences with V and J called. Some clones fail to appear in such tables; in the studies checked, an unresolved V gene covers under half of the shortfall, and the cause of the remainder is unknown. Here the sample has some 98,000 clones; about 83% occur a single time. The ten top clones hold 3.9% of the sample. The material sequenced was PBMCs. These receptors came from a woman in her thirties in good health and CMV-seronegative.

CDR3 DNA: TGCGCCAGCAGCTCTGGGGCTAGCGGGGACCAGGGGCAGTTCTTC. Its protein product is CASSSGASGDQGQFF. The chain joins TRBV5-1 to TRBJ2-1; 9 nucleotides agree with TRBD2. CDR3 length equals 15 residues. Looked up from germline, CDR1 is SGHRS and CDR2 is YFSETQ. After removal of 3 bases from V and 12 bases from J, the junction contained 13 bases not matched to a gene.

In DNA form, the CDR3 reads TGCGCCAGCAGCCAACGAGGAAAACTGTTTTTT. It is translated as CASSQRGKLFF. The rearrangement uses TRBV4-3 and TRBJ1-4; D unclear. V was clipped by 2 bases and J by 10 bases, with 5 bases between them. The CDR3 runs to 11 residues. Germline V lookup: CDR1 LGHNA, CDR2 YSLEER.

This chain links TRBV27 with TRBJ2-1; 7 nucleotides line up with TRBD1. Germline CDR1 and CDR2: MNHEY and SMNVEV (reference sequence). This CDR3 has 17 residues. V was pared by 1 base and J by 8 bases, with 14 bases of the junction left unmatched. This chain's CDR3 is CASSLFPPGQLLDEQFF. In nucleotides, the CDR3 is TGTGCCAGCAGTTTATTTCCGCCGGGACAGCTTCTTGATGAGCAGTTCTTC.

This rearrangement joins TRBV5-1 to TRBJ1-4; D might be TRBD1 (5 bases). The germline V gene encodes CDR1 SGHRS and CDR2 YFSETQ. Trimming cost V 4 bases and J 4 bases, with 14 bases left between them. The CDR3 consists of 15 residues. Written as DNA, the CDR3 is TGCGCCAGCAGCGGCGGGGGGACGGTTAATGAAAAACTGTTTTTT. Translating gives CASSGGGTVNEKLFF.

There are many counts of this clone. V and J are TRBV7-2 and TRBJ2-7; TRBD2 agrees at 11 bases. The CDR3 runs 17 residues. The V segment lost 1 base and the J segment 3 bases; nucleotides outside the gene matches: 8. Germline V CDR1 and CDR2: SGHTA, FQGNSA. The CDR3 DNA sequence: TGTGCCAGCAGCTTAGGTTCGACTAGCGGGACCCGCTACGAGCAGTACTTC. Its translation: CASSLGSTSGTRYEQYF.

The genes are TRBV28 and TRBJ1-5, with D unclear. The CDR3 runs 11 residues. Germline loops: CDR1 MDHEN, CDR2 SYDVKM. V lost 5 bases and J 9 bases, leaving 8 bases between the germline ends. CDR3 sequence: CASSLSPPQHF. The CDR3 nucleotides are TGTGCCAGCAGTCTGAGCCCGCCCCAGCATTTT.

The chain carries TRBV28 and TRBJ2-1; TRBD1 aligns across 9 bases. The CDR3 consists of 14 residues. The V and J ends lost 6 bases and 4 bases, in that order; junction bases with no gene match: 4. Germline-derived CDR1 and CDR2 are MDHEN and SYDVKM. Here the CDR3 reads CASRRGQGYNEQFF. The CDR3 nucleotides read TGTGCCAGCAGACGGGGACAGGGTTACAATGAGCAGTTCTTC.

The genes are TRBV27 and TRBJ1-5, with a tentative D call TRBD1 (6 bases). CDR1 MNHEY and CDR2 SMNVEV come from the germline V gene (reference sequence). This CDR3 contains 14 residues. V was clipped by 4 bases and J by 5 bases, with 12 bases between them. The CDR3 DNA reads TGTGCCAGCAGTTACGGGGGGCCCCATCAGCCCCAGCATTTT. It yields the protein CASSYGGPHQPQHF.

The chain uses TRBV12-5 and TRBJ2-1, with a weak D call TRBD1 (6 bases). The germline V gene has CDR1 LGHNT and CDR2 FRNRAP. The CDR3 has 15 amino acids. V lost 2 bases to trimming and J lost 7 bases, with 15 bases between them. This CDR3 reads CASGLSRTVGNEQFF. The CDR3 bases are TGTGCTAGTGGTTTGTCCCGGACAGTAGGTAATGAGCAGTTCTTC.

The chain joins TRBV5-1 to TRBJ2-7; 9 bases line up with TRBD1. In germline, CDR1 is SGHRS, CDR2 YFSETQ. V shed 0 bases, J shed 3 bases, and the junction held 4 bases outside the gene matches. This CDR3 spans 15 amino acids. CDR3 sequence reads: CASSLAGGQGYEQYF. CDR3 coding DNA: TGCGCCAGCAGCTTGGCCGGGGGACAGGGCTACGAGCAGTACTTC.

The CDR3 DNA reads as TGTGCCAGCAGTTTATCAGGGGACTATGGCTACACCTTC. Its protein product is CASSLSGDYGYTF. This chain joins TRBV27 and TRBJ1-2; possibly TRBD1 for D (5 bases). Looked up from germline, CDR1 is MNHEY and CDR2 is SMNVEV (reference sequence). The CDR3 sequence is 13 residues long. The ends were cut back, 0 bases at V and 3 bases at J, with 5 bases in the middle.

The chain links TRBV7-6 to TRBJ2-7; 7 nucleotides match TRBD1. V gave up 8 bases and J gave up 3 bases; unmatched junction bases: 10. Germline loops: CDR1 SGHVS, CDR2 FNYEAQ. This CDR3 is built from 14 residues. CDR3 region: CASGPWDRRYEQYF. Written as DNA, the CDR3 is TGTGCCAGCGGCCCCTGGGACAGACGCTACGAGCAGTACTTC.

The rearrangement uses TRBV5-1 and TRBJ2-5; the match to TRBD1 covers 7 bases. Germline CDR1 reads SGHRS; CDR2 reads YFSETQ. The V segment lost 7 bases and the J segment 1 base; nucleotides outside the gene matches: 1. The CDR3 totals 12 residues. The DNA for the CDR3 is TGCGCCAGCCGGGACAGCCAAGAGACCCAGTACTTC. Translation: CASRDSQETQYF.

V usage is TRBV25-1 and J usage is TRBJ1-2; TRBD1 matches 12 bases. The CDR3 consists of 18 residues. Germline trimming cut 4 bases from V and 4 bases from J; bases unmatched to any gene: 13. Germline V gene lookup returns CDR1 MGHDK and CDR2 SYGVNS. This CDR3 is CASSAYGTGGSFIYGYTF. The CDR3 nucleotides read TGTGCCAGCAGTGCTTACGGGACAGGGGGCTCCTTTATCTATGGCTACACCTTC.

The chain recombines TRBV7-2 with TRBJ2-7; 9 bases align to TRBD2. This CDR3 is built from 14 residues. Germline V gene data show CDR1 as SGHTA and CDR2 as FQGNSA. The V gene end was trimmed by 6 bases and the J gene end by 6 bases; junction bases not matched to a gene: 9. This CDR3 reads CASRKAGLAGEQYF. The DNA for the CDR3 is TGTGCCAGCAGAAAAGCGGGACTAGCAGGCGAGCAGTACTTC. The full variable domain, rest sourced from reference TRBV7-2 and TRBJ2-7, is GAGVSQSPSNKVTEKGKDVELRCDPISGHTALYWYRQSLGQGLEFLIYFQGNSAPDKSGLPSDRFSAERTGGSVSTLTIQRTQQEDSAVYLCASRKAGLAGEQYFGPGTRLTVT.

The rearrangement joins TRBV7-3 to TRBJ2-3, with 10 bases aligning to TRBD2. The CDR3 is 15 amino acids. From germline, CDR1 is SGHTA and CDR2 FQGTGA. The V gene end was trimmed by 5 bases and the J gene end by 4 bases; junction bases not matched to a gene: 6. The CDR3 loop reads CASSESGGAADTQYF. DNA for the CDR3: TGTGCCAGCAGCGAGAGCGGGGGGGCTGCAGATACGCAGTATTTT.

The rearrangement uses TRBV4-2 and TRBJ2-1; 7 nucleotides line up with TRBD2. Unmatched junction bases numbered 12, after V lost 0 bases and J lost 7 bases. Germline CDR1 LGHNA, CDR2 YNFKEQ. The CDR3 loop spans 17 amino acids. DNA of the CDR3: TGTGCCAGCAGCCAAGAAATTACGCGGGGAGGGTGGAATGAGCAGTTCTTC. It translates to CASSQEITRGGWNEQFF.